This T cell receptor (beta chain) was found in a study of T cells in Graves' hyperthyroidism and ophthalmopathy. Using RNA transcripts as the source, TCR beta CDR3 regions were amplified. The HTBI set primed first-round TCR CDR3 RT-PCR. Using its own MiXCR run on the multiplex PCR reads, TCRdb lists one record per CDR3 protein. The sample has some 300,000 distinct CDR3 sequences; roughly 15% are singletons. This clonotype turned up a few times. CDR1 is MNHEY and CDR2 is SMNVEV in the germline V gene (reference sequence). This CDR3 has 15 residues. V trimming: 1 base; J trimming: 6 bases; junction bases outside the gene matches: 5.

Sequencing input: blood. This sequence originates from a man aged 30 to 39 with Graves' hyperthyroidism. The rearrangement links TRBV27 to TRBJ2-1; 8 nucleotides agree with TRBD2. The chain's CDR3 is CASSLFSGMGNEQFF. DNA of the CDR3: TGTGCCAGCAGTTTATTTAGCGGGATGGGCAATGAGCAGTTCTTC.